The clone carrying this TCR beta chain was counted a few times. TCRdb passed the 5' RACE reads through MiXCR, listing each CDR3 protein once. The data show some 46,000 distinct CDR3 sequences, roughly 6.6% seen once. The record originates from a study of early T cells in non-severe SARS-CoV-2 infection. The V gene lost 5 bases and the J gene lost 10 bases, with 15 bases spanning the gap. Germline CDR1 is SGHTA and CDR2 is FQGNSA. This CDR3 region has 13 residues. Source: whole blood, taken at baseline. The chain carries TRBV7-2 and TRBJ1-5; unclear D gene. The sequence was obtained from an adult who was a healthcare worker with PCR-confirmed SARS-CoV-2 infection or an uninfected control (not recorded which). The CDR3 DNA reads TGTGCCAGCAGCCCCCGGACGGGTCAACCCCAGCATTTT. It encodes CASSPRTGQPQHF.